The 7 T cell receptor beta chains below all came from one sample that was sequenced in a study of blood T cell repertoires in COVID-19. Sequencing used immunoSEQ multiplex PCR; TCRdb keeps in-frame clones, though not all of them. The sample shows 150,000 or so clones, approximately 80% of them seen only once. Sequenced sample: PBMCs or T cells enriched from blood (not recorded which). Source of these receptors: a man aged 35-49 years who had recovered from COVID-19.

The chain is built from TRBV5-4 and TRBJ2-3; 14 bases are a match to TRBD2. Per the germline V gene, CDR1 is SGHNT and CDR2 is YYREEE (reference sequence). With V trimmed by 0 bases and J by 2 bases, 8 bases remained unmatched. The CDR3 is made up of 19 amino acids. DNA of the CDR3: TGTGCCAGCAGCTTGGGTCAAGGGACTAGCGGGGGACTCACAGATACGCAGTATTTT. This encodes CASSLGQGTSGGLTDTQYF.

This chain uses TRBV3-1 (or the pseudogene TRBV3-2) with TRBJ2-7; TRBD2 aligns across 8 bases. This CDR3 spans 16 amino acids. Losses at the gene ends were 2 bases for V and 6 bases for J; bases not matched to a gene: 12. Germline CDR1 and CDR2: LGHDT and YNNKEL (reference sequence). CDR3 nucleotides: TGTGCCAGCAGCCAAAGGGGACTAGGGGCTTTGGGCGAGCAGTACTTC. This sequence encodes CASSQRGLGALGEQYF.

The chain employs TRBV27 and TRBJ2-2; the match to TRBD1 covers 7 bases. This CDR3 spans 15 amino acids. With 6 bases clipped from V and 5 bases from J, the junction kept 9 bases outside the gene matches. The germline V gene has CDR1 MNHEY and CDR2 SMNVEV (reference sequence). As DNA, the CDR3 is TGTGCCAGCAGGATTGAAGGGGGCAGGACCGGGGAGCTGTTTTTT. Its protein is CASRIEGGRTGELFF.

This chain joins TRBV6-5 and TRBJ2-1; D is possibly TRBD1 (6 bases). CDR1 and CDR2 (germline): MNHEY, SVGAGI. CDR3 length equals 14 residues. V lost 7 bases and J 6 bases, leaving 16 bases between the germline ends. DNA for the CDR3: TGTGCCAGCACCACAAGCAGGGGACCCAATGAGCAGTTCTTC. The encoded protein is CASTTSRGPNEQFF.

This clone was seen a single time. This chain links TRBV11-2 with TRBJ1-2; D is perhaps TRBD1 (6 bases). The CDR3 extends over 14 amino acids. Germline V gives CDR1 SGHAT, CDR2 FQNNGV. Trimming took 5 bases from V and 1 from J, leaving 11 bases between them. CDR3 protein: CASSVTDSNYGYTF. The DNA for the CDR3 is TGTGCCAGCAGCGTCACGGACAGTAACTATGGCTACACCTTC. Drawing the rest from reference TRBV11-2 and TRBJ1-2, the complete variable domain is EAGVAQSPRYKIIEKRQSVAFWCNPISGHATLYWYQQILGQGPKLLIQFQNNGVVDDSQLPKDRFSAERLKGVDSTLKIQPAKLEDSAVYLCASSVTDSNYGYTFGSGTRLTVV.

The CDR3 DNA reads TGTGCCAGCTCACCCTCTATGTGGTCGTCCGGGGGCACTGAAGCTTTCTTT. This gives the protein CASSPSMWSSGGTEAFF. The genes are TRBV18 and TRBJ1-1; tentative D call: TRBD1 (5 bases). Trimming stripped 3 bases from V and 4 bases from J, with 21 bases between. Looked up from germline, CDR1 is KGHSH and CDR2 is LQKENI. The CDR3 has 17 amino acids. Drawing the rest from reference TRBV18 and TRBJ1-1, the complete variable domain is NAGVMQNPRHLVRRRGQEARLRCSPMKGHSHVYWYRQLPEEGLKFMVYLQKENIIDESGMPKERFSAEFPKEGPSILRIQQVVRGDSAAYFCASSPSMWSSGGTEAFFGQGTRLTVV.

The genes are TRBV5-1 and TRBJ1-1; tentatively, D is TRBD1 (5 bases). V lost 5 bases and J lost 3, with 14 bases in between. The CDR3 covers 14 residues. Germline CDR1 is SGHRS and CDR2 is YFSETQ. Here the CDR3 reads CASSRGREDTEAFF. The CDR3 nucleotides read TGCGCCAGCAGTAGGGGCAGGGAAGACACTGAAGCTTTCTTT. The full variable domain, in which reference TRBV5-1 and TRBJ1-1 provide the parts outside the CDR3, is KAGVTQTPRYLIKTRGQQVTLSCSPISGHRSVSWYQQTPGQGLQFLFEYFSETQRNKGNFPGRFSGRQFSNSRSEMNVSTLELGDSALYLCASSRGREDTEAFFGQGTRLTVV.